This T cell receptor (beta chain) was found in a study of response to subunit inactivated influenza vaccine. Study conclusions and caveats: Authors suggested that a seasonal influenza vaccination recruits few new T cells each time.

MiXCR was run by TCRdb on the RT-PCR reads, yielding one entry per CDR3 protein. Of about 800,000 distinct CDR3 sequences listed, over 20% were seen once; the top ten hold 10%. The CDR3 loop spans 14 amino acids. The V end lost 4 bases, the J end lost 4 bases, and 10 bases lay between the germline ends. About this clonotype itself: Antigen specificity is unknown.

The starting material was PBMCs from blood, obtained around 5 days after vaccination. This clonotype was sampled from a man between 50 and 59 years old who received an inactivated influenza vaccine. The chain employs TRBV12-3 or TRBV12-4 and TRBJ1-4; D uncertain. DNA of the CDR3: TGTGCCAGCAGTTCCCTTCCAGTTAATGAAAAACTGTTTTTT. This gives the protein CASSSLPVNEKLFF.